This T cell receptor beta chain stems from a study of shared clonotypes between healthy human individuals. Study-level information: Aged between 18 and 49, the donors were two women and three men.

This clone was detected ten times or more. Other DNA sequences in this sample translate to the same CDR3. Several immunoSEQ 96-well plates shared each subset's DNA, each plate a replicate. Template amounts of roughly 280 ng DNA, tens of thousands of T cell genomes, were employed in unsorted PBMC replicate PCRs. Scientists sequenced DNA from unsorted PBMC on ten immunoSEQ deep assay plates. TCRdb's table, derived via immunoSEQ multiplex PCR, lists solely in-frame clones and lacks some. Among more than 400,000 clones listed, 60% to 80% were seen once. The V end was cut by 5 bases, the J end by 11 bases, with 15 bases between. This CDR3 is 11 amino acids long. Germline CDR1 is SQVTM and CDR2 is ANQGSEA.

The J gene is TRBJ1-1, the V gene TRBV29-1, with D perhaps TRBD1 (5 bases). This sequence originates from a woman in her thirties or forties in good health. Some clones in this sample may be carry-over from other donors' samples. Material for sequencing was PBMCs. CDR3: CSVWDGGLAFF. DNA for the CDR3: TGCAGCGTTTGGGACGGAGGTCTGGCTTTCTTT. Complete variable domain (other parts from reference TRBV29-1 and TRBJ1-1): SAVISQKPSRDICQRGTSLTIQCQVDSQVTMMFWYRQQPGQSLTLIATANQGSEATYESGFVIDKFPISRPNLTFSTLTVSNMSPEDSSIYLCSVWDGGLAFFGQGTRLTVV.